These 8 T cell receptor beta chains came from one sample sequenced in a study of T cell repertoires in cytomegalovirus infection. Each CDR3 protein gets one entry after TCRdb re-called the reads with MiXCR. The profile shows approximately 730,000 distinct CDR3 sequences, 25% to 35% of them singletons. These receptors have no known antigen. Source: cultured CD8+ T cells from PBMCs, taken from culture after CMV antigen stimulation. The receptors derive from a human donor in good health (CMV status not recorded). Some clones in this sample may be carry-over from other donors' samples.

V gene TRBV10-2 combines with J gene TRBJ1-1; D might be TRBD1 (5 bases). Trimming removed 0 bases from V and 1 base from J, with 9 bases in between. Germline V gives CDR1 WSHSY, CDR2 SAAADI. The CDR3 length is 15 residues. The CDR3 sequence is CASSESKGKNTEAFF. CDR3 sequence (DNA): TGCGCCAGCAGTGAGTCGAAGGGGAAGAACACTGAAGCTTTCTTT.

The chain combines TRBV6-2 or TRBV6-3 with TRBJ2-2; a possible D gene is TRBD1 (5 bases). The CDR3 has 15 amino acids. Between the trimmed V and J ends, which lost 6 bases and 1 base, there was a span of 12 bases. Germline CDR1 is MNHEY and CDR2 is SVGEGT. The CDR3 DNA sequence: TGTGCCAGCAGCCTTGGGGCGTGGAACACCGGGGAGCTGTTTTTT. Residues: CASSLGAWNTGELFF.

The J gene is TRBJ1-1, the V gene TRBV25-1; TRBD1 matches 7 bases. The ends lost 4 bases at V and 8 bases at J; junction bases unmatched: 4. CDR1 and CDR2 (germline): MGHDK, SYGVNS. This CDR3 is built from 12 residues. This chain's CDR3 is CASSGGQAEAFF. CDR3 in DNA: TGTGCCAGCAGTGGAGGACAGGCCGAAGCTTTCTTT. The variable domain in full, completed from reference TRBV25-1 and TRBJ1-1, reads EADIYQTPRYLVIGTGKKITLECSQTMGHDKMYWYQQDPGMELHLIHYSYGVNSTEKGDLSSESTVSRIRTEHFPLTLESARPSHTSQYLCASSGGQAEAFFGQGTRLTVV.

The chain recombines TRBV6-2 or TRBV6-3 with TRBJ2-2, with D maybe TRBD1 (5 bases). V dropped 5 bases and J dropped 4 bases, with 11 bases sitting between them. Germline values: CDR1 MNHEY, CDR2 SVGEGT. The CDR3 length is 14 residues. The CDR3 region has the DNA TGTGCCAGCAGTAGAGTAAGGGGCACCGGGGAGCTGTTTTTT. This sequence encodes CASSRVRGTGELFF.

This clonotype was counted ten times or more. This chain uses TRBV6-1 with TRBJ2-4; 7 positions match TRBD2. CDR1 is MNHNS and CDR2 is SASEGT in the germline V gene. The CDR3 consists of 14 residues. Losses at the gene ends were 6 bases for V and 5 bases for J; bases not matched to a gene: 7. The chain's CDR3 is CASSSGGYENIQYF. CDR3 DNA sequence: TGTGCCAGCAGCTCCGGGGGGTACGAAAACATTCAGTACTTC.

There are many counts of this clonotype. The CDR3 nucleotides are TGTGCCAGCAGCCTTCTCCCCGGGACAGGGGGTTTGAACACTGAAGCTTTCTTT. Residues: CASSLLPGTGGLNTEAFF. This chain uses TRBV6-1 with TRBJ1-1; 11 bases agree with TRBD1. From germline, CDR1 is MNHNS and CDR2 SASEGT. This CDR3 is built from 18 residues. Losses at the gene ends were 6 bases for V and 0 bases for J; bases not matched to a gene: 12.

The V gene is TRBV7-9, the J gene TRBJ1-4, with D unresolved. This CDR3 has 16 residues. V dropped 1 base and J dropped 10 bases, with 19 bases sitting between them. CDR1 is SEHNR and CDR2 is FQNEAQ in the germline V gene (reference sequence). The CDR3 bases are TGTGCCAGCAGCTTAGTTACCCCGGGGAAAGAGGGAAAACTGTTTTTT. Encoded protein: CASSLVTPGKEGKLFF. Together with reference TRBV7-9 and TRBJ1-4, the CDR3 gives the full variable domain: DTGVSQNPRHKITKRGQNVTFRCDPISEHNRLYWYRQTLGQGPEFLTYFQNEAQLEKSRLLSDRFSAERPKGSFSTLEIQRTEQGDSAMYLCASSLVTPGKEGKLFFGSGTQLSVL.

The V gene is TRBV12-3 or TRBV12-4, the J gene TRBJ2-3; 9 positions agree with TRBD1. The CDR3 runs to 11 residues. Trimming cost V 5 bases and J 13 bases; bases outside gene matches: 4. This CDR3 reads CASSRDREEYF. Written as DNA, the CDR3 is TGTGCCAGCAGTCGGGACAGGGAAGAGTATTTT.